This paragraph covers one TCR beta chain sequence. This sample stems from a study of blood T cell repertoires in COVID-19. The assay was immunoSEQ multiplex PCR, and TCRdb's table has in-frame clones only and misses some. The table includes about 190,000 clones, around 84% detected once. Recruits, aged roughly 18 to 95 years, lived in 20 to 30 US areas. The TCR originated in a woman in her twenties or thirties who had recovered from COVID-19. Sequencing was carried out using PBMCs or T cells enriched from blood (not recorded which).

This CDR3 is CASSLLGQSSYNEQFF. DNA of the CDR3: TGTGCCAGCAGTTTATTAGGACAGAGCTCCTACAATGAGCAGTTCTTC. The rearrangement links TRBV28 to TRBJ2-1, with D possibly being TRBD1 (6 bases). In germline, CDR1 is MDHEN, CDR2 SYDVKM. V lost 1 base and J 0 bases, leaving 10 bases between the germline ends. The CDR3 has 16 residues.